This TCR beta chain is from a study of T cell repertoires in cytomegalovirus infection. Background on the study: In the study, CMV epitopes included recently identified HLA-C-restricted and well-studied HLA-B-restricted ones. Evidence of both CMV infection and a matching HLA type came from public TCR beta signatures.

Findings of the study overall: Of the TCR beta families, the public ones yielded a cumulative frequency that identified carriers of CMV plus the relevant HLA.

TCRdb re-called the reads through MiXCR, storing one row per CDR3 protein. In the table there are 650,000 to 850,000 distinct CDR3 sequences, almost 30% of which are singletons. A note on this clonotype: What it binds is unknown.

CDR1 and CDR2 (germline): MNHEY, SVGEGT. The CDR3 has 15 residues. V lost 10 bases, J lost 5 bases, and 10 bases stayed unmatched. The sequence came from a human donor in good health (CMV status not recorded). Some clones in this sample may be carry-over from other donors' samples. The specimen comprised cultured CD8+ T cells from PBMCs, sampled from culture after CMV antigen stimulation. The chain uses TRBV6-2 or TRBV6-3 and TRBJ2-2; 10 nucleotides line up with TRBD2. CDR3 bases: TGTGCCACCTTATCCCCACTAGCGGGAACCGGGGAGCTGTTTTTT. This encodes CATLSPLAGTGELFF.